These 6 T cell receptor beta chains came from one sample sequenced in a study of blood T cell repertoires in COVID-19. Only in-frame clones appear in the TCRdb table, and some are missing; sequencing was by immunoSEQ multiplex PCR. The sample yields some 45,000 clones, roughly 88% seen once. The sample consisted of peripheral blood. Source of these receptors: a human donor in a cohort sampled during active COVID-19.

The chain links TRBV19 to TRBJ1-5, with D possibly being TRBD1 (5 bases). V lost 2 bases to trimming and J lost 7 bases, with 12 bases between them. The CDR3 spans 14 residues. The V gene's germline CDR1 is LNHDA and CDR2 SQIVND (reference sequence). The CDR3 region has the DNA TGTGCCAGTAGTATAAGGGCAGGGAACCAGCCCCAGCATTTT. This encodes CASSIRAGNQPQHF.

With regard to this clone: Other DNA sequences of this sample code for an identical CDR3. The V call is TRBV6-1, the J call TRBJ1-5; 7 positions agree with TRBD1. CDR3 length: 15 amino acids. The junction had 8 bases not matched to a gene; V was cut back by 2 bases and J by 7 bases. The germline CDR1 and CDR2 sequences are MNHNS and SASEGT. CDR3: CASSEFPQGNQPQHF. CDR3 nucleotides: TGTGCCAGCAGTGAATTTCCACAGGGGAACCAGCCCCAGCATTTT.

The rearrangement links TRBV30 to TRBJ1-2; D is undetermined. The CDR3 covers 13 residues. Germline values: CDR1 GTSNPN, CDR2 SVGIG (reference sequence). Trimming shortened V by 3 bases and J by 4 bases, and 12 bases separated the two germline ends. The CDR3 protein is CAWRVSWAYGYTF. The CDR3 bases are TGTGCCTGGAGGGTTTCCTGGGCCTATGGCTACACCTTC.

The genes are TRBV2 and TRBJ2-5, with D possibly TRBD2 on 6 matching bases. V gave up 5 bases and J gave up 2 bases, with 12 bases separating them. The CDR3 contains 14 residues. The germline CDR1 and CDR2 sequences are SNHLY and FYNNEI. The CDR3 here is CASSSRDFQETQYF. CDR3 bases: TGTGCCAGCAGTTCCCGGGACTTTCAAGAGACCCAGTACTTC.

The CDR3 here is CASSVGWGAGANVLTF. The CDR3, as DNA: TGTGCCAGCAGCGTAGGCTGGGGAGCTGGGGCCAACGTCCTGACTTTC. The genes are TRBV9 and TRBJ2-6; tentative D call: TRBD2 (5 bases). The CDR3 extends over 16 amino acids. From germline, CDR1 is SGDLS and CDR2 YYNGEE. V lost 0 bases and J 2 bases, leaving 9 bases between the germline ends.

CDR3 sequence reads: CASTFLNEQFF. Here the CDR3 DNA reads TGTGCCAGCACCTTCTTAAATGAGCAGTTCTTC. The chain joins TRBV2 to TRBJ2-1; D call uncertain. Germline CDR1 reads SNHLY; CDR2 reads FYNNEI. This CDR3 has 11 amino acids. Trimming took 7 bases from V and 7 from J, leaving 8 bases between them.